The rows below give T cell receptor beta chains drawn from one sample of a study of T cell changes during pregnancy in multiple sclerosis. Only in-frame clones appear in the TCRdb table, and some are missing; sequencing was by immunoSEQ multiplex PCR. The sample lists tens of thousands of clones, 80% to 95% occurring once. The sample in question was peripheral blood, obtained in the second trimester of pregnancy. The receptor source for this set is a female donor with multiple sclerosis, enrolled in a pregnancy study. CDR3s include the opening cysteine and the closing phenylalanine or tryptophan. A D gene is named only where the DNA matches it firmly. Clone size is stated in some rows and not others, as once, few, many or a class when expanded.

>.|TRBJ2-3|TRBV27|.
CATLQGGTDTQYF
TGTGCCACGCTACAGGGTGGCACAGATACGCAGTATTTT
>.|TRBJ2-5|TRBV28|TRBD1
CASSLQRQGRETQYF
TGTGCCAGCAGTCTACAACGACAGGGTAGAGAGACCCAGTACTTC
>few|TRBJ1-6|TRBV10-3|.
CAISGGGSGQSPLHF
TGTGCCATCAGTGGGGGGGGCTCGGGCCAGTCACCCCTCCACTTT
>.|TRBJ1-2|TRBV5-1|TRBD1
CASNPGPGGYGYTF
TGCGCCAGCAATCCTGGGCCAGGGGGATATGGCTACACCTTC
>.|TRBJ2-7|TRBV2|TRBD1
CASSELGQGREQYF
TGTGCCAGCAGTGAACTCGGACAGGGCCGCGAGCAGTACTTC
>.|TRBJ2-1|TRBV11-2|.
CASSLRRVESPYNEQFF
TGTGCCAGCAGCTTAAGGAGGGTGGAATCTCCCTACAATGAGCAGTTCTTC
>.|TRBJ2-3|TRBV30|.
CAWAGRRDTQYF
TGTGCCTGGGCGGGGAGGAGGGATACGCAGTATTTT
>.|TRBJ1-1|TRBV7-5|.
CARSLAPADHTGERTEAFF
TGTGCCAGAAGCTTAGCTCCAGCTGACCACACAGGGGAAAGGACTGAAGCTTTCTTT
>.|TRBJ2-1|TRBV7-2|TRBD2
CASSFGLAGGMDEQFF
TGTGCCAGCAGCTTCGGACTAGCGGGTGGTATGGATGAGCAGTTCTTC
>.|TRBJ2-1|TRBV5-1|TRBD2
CASSSLDLLAGVFF
TGCGCCAGCAGCTCACTCGACCTACTAGCGGGAGTTTTCTTC
>.|TRBJ1-1|TRBV4-3|TRBD1
CASSPNRQGEAFF
TGCGCCAGCAGCCCTAATCGACAGGGAGAAGCTTTCTTT
>once|TRBJ2-4|TRBV27|TRBD2
CASSGSIAGVGLGAKNIQYF
TGTGCCAGCAGTGGATCGATAGCGGGAGTGGGCCTAGGGGCCAAAAACATTCAGTACTTC
>.|TRBJ2-7|TRBV19|.
CASSPATRASVYEQYF
TGTGCCAGTAGTCCCGCGACTAGGGCCTCCGTTTACGAGCAGTACTTC
>.|TRBJ2-1|TRBV7-3|.
CASSPTASPYQFF
TGTGCCAGCAGCCCGACGGCTAGTCCTTATCAGTTCTTC
>.|TRBJ1-1|TRBV11-2|TRBD1
CASSLRTGGYTEAFF
TGTGCCAGCAGCCTACGGACAGGTGGATACACTGAAGCTTTCTTT
>.|TRBJ1-2|TRBV28|.
CASRPDYIGYTF
TGTGCCAGCAGGCCGGACTACATAGGCTACACCTTC
>.|TRBJ1-1|TRBV4-1|.
CASSFQPGGEAFF
TGCGCCAGCAGCTTTCAACCCGGGGGTGAAGCTTTCTTT
>.|TRBJ2-2|TRBV2|TRBD2
CASQVGEGGELFF
TGTGCCAGCCAAGTAGGGGAGGGCGGGGAGCTGTTTTTT
>.|TRBJ1-1|TRBV7-9|TRBD1
CASRTGTGALEAFF
TGTGCCAGCAGAACCGGGACAGGCGCCCTTGAAGCTTTCTTT
>few|TRBJ1-4|TRBV6-6|TRBD1
CATDRGYEKLFF
TGTGCCACCGACAGGGGATATGAAAAACTGTTTTTT
>.|TRBJ1-3|TRBV9|.
CASSVSPTGRTSGNTIYF
TGTGCCAGCAGCGTTAGCCCGACCGGCCGAACATCTGGAAACACCATATATTTT
>once|TRBJ1-4|TRBV5-5|.
CASSLFRDEEKLFF
TGTGCCAGCAGCTTGTTCCGGGATGAGGAAAAACTGTTTTTT
>few|TRBJ2-3|TRBV4-2|.
CASSPYTRMSTDTQYF
TGTGCCAGCAGCCCCTACACTAGGATGAGCACAGATACGCAGTATTTT
>.|TRBJ1-6|TRBV6-6|TRBD1
CASSYGDSPTPLHF
TGTGCCAGCAGTTACGGGGACAGCCCCACACCCCTCCACTTT
>once|TRBJ1-2|TRBV6-4|.
CASSDLTGGGYTF
TGTGCCAGCAGTGACTTAACCGGTGGTGGCTACACCTTC
>.|TRBJ2-1|TRBV5-1|.
CASSLVGRRDYNEQFF
TGCGCCAGCAGCTTGGTAGGCCGGAGGGATTACAATGAGCAGTTCTTC
>.|TRBJ2-1|TRBV6-6|.
CASRDTGTWEQFF
TGTGCCAGCAGGGACACCGGAACGTGGGAGCAGTTCTTC
>.|TRBJ2-7|TRBV9|TRBD2
CASSRTSGYYEQYF
TGTGCCAGCAGCCGCACTAGCGGGTACTACGAGCAGTACTTC
>.|TRBJ1-1|TRBV14|.
CASRRFDSLNTEAFF
TGTGCCAGCAGGCGTTTCGACAGCTTGAACACTGAAGCTTTCTTT
>.|TRBJ1-2|TRBV30|.
CAWSTSGSAGYTF
TGTGCCTGGAGCACCTCAGGGTCGGCTGGCTACACCTTC
>once|TRBJ2-1|TRBV30|.
CAWSRGSSYNEQFF
TGTGCCTGGTCCCGGGGGAGCTCCTACAATGAGCAGTTCTTC
>.|TRBJ1-2|TRBV6-5|.
CASSASGRSNYGYTF
TGTGCCAGCAGTGCAAGCGGGAGATCTAACTATGGCTACACCTTC
>.|TRBJ2-7|TRBV10-2|.
CASGLTYEQYF
TGCGCCTCCGGACTCACTTACGAGCAGTACTTC
>.|TRBJ1-5|TRBV7-2|TRBD1
CASSLGQGLGQPQHF
TGTGCCAGCAGCTTAGGACAGGGGTTGGGACAGCCCCAGCATTTT
>.|TRBJ2-5|TRBV11-3|TRBD2
CASSSPGLAGKETQYF
TGTGCCAGCAGCTCTCCGGGACTAGCGGGGAAGGAGACCCAGTACTTC
>.|TRBJ1-5|TRBV6-5|.
CASSPRQSYQPQHF
TGTGCCAGCAGTCCAAGACAGAGTTATCAGCCCCAGCATTTT
>once|TRBJ2-5|TRBV19|TRBD2
CASSMSGKVETQYF
TGTGCCAGTAGCATGAGCGGGAAGGTGGAGACCCAGTACTTC
>.|TRBJ1-2|TRBV5-6|TRBD1
CASSIRDRGYGYTF
TGTGCCAGCAGCATCCGAGACAGGGGCTATGGCTACACCTTC
>once|TRBJ2-5|TRBV10-3|.
CAISEEKQAQYF
TGTGCCATCAGTGAAGAGAAGCAGGCCCAGTACTTC
>.|TRBJ2-3|TRBV5-1|TRBD1
CASSPGQGGDTQYF
TGCGCCAGCAGCCCCGGACAGGGGGGGGATACGCAGTATTTT